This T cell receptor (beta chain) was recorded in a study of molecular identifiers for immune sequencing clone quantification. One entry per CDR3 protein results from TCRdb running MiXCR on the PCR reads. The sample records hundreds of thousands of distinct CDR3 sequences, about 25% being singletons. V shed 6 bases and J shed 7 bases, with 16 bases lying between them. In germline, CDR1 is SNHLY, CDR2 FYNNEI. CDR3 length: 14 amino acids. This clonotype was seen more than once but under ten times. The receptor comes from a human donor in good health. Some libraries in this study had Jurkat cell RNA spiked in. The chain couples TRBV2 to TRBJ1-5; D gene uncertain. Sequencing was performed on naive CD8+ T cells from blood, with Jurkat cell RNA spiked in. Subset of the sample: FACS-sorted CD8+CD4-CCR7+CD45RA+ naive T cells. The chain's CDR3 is CASSPIIPEQPQHF. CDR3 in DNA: TGTGCCAGCAGCCCCATTATCCCCGAACAGCCCCAGCATTTT.